This entry features one T cell receptor (beta chain) sequence. There is no known antigen for this receptor. There are no base qualities to consult, and no much larger clone falls within one base. The data belong to a study of shared clonotypes between healthy human individuals (TCRdb year 2020). Broadly, across the study: The cohort comprised a couple of women and a few men aged 18 to 49 years. Libraries were prepared and TCR repertoires were sequenced by different laboratories using diverse techniques, in order to increase sequencing depth and limit assay-specific biases. Per donor, leukapheresis produced somewhere between about 0.85 and 8.9 billion PBMCs. Blood TCR repertoires of roughly five healthy adults were deeply sequenced to estimate repertoire size and the extent of clonotype sharing between individuals. For each donor, CD4 naive and CD4 memory were each run on three plates, CD8 naive on two plates, and CD8 memory on one plate. General study outcomes and caveats: Compared with non-shared clonotypes, the clonotypes found in all four sorted-subset donors had higher generation probabilities. Sharing across several donors was observed for roughly 5.4% of naive CD4, 3.5% of naive CD8, 2% to 2.5% of memory CD4, and about 0.38% of memory CD8 clonotypes. Pairwise subsampling indicated that sequencing depth was expected to affect the degree of clonotype sharing among donors. Sampling was limited to blood, and TCR repertoires in tissue likely differ from TCR repertoires in blood. Because the study included a small number of donors, the genetic and exposure-history diversity represented was limited. Even with the large sequencing depth, rarefaction of the sorted-subset datasets indicated that sequencing was incomplete. Naive subsets generally had larger estimated clonotype richness than memory subsets.

TCR CDR3 regions were amplified from genomic DNA by multiplex PCR using the deep immunoSEQ assay. Extracted genomic DNA from each cell subset was spread evenly across all wells of several immunoSEQ 96-well plates, with each plate serving as a replicate. For sorted subsets, each replicate PCR was loaded with 200 to 250 ng genomic DNA, equivalent to about 30,000 T cell genomes. The purified libraries were quantified using a Qubit 3.0 fluorometer, sized with a Bioanalyzer 2100, and then quantified again using the KAPA Library Quantification kit. Every immunoSEQ 96-well plate was sequenced on a separate single-read 150-cycle Illumina NextSeq 550 flow cell. In the authors' own workflow: Because the immunoSEQ output included only junctional sequences and no quality scores, the filtering could not be the same as the filtering used for full-length reads. Sequences were annotated with PyIR, a Python wrapper for IgBLAST v1.9, using IMGT germline references to assign V/J genes and CDR3. Reads were filtered out if the reads had weak V/J assignments (E-value above 1e-6), no CDR3, stop codons, out-of-frame junctions, or ambiguous translated residues. A V3J clonotype was defined by an identical inferred V gene, J gene, and CDR3 amino acid sequence. Percentage overlap between repertoires was computed as shared unique clonotypes divided by the size of the smaller repertoire. RTK rarefaction, the Chao1 estimator, and Recon v2.1 estimates of unobserved clonotypes were used to assess repertoire richness. OLGA was used to compute generation probabilities for all TCRbeta clonotypes that the gDNA method yielded from several donors. TCRdb retrieved this table from immuneACCESS and kept in-frame rearrangements only. Not all clones are present; in checked studies, unresolved V genes account for under half, and no reason is known for the remainder. V, J and clone size are those of that table, while D and trimming were read from the DNA. The sample table records about 1.5 million clones; nearly 99% of these occur just once. Approximately 0.44% of the sample lies in the top ten.

V drops 2 bases and J drops 10 bases, leaving 10 bases in between. CDR1 and CDR2 are drawn from the germline V gene (reference sequence): GTSNPN, SVGIG. Taken from cysteine to phenylalanine, the CDR3 has 11 residues. The retained sequence is limited to the CDR3, 33 bases, with the frame set at the first base. Healthy HIV-negative adults with no recently reported acute infections or vaccinations were included as donors. Every donor was a Caucasian adult living in Nashville, Tennessee, USA. CD4+ T cells were enriched by magnetic negative selection, after which naive cells were positively selected on CD45RA and the negative fraction was taken as the memory subset. Blood was obtained by leukapheresis, after which PBMCs were separated by Ficoll-Histopaque density gradient centrifugation and cryopreserved in liquid nitrogen vapor phase. Analytical flow cytometry was used to check the purity and quantity of each magnetically sorted T cell population. Genomic DNA was isolated from each sorted fraction and quantified by UV absorbance on a Nanodrop 2000c.

This sequence was found in a man aged 25-45 years in good health. The sequenced sample consisted of naive CD4+ T cells sorted from blood. The cell subset or site label for this specimen denotes: CD45RA+ positively selected. The sequence links TRBV30 to TRBJ2-3; the D region is possibly TRBD1 or TRBD2, each matching across 5 bases. CDR3 loop: CAWSPRGPQYF. The base sequence is TGTGCCTGGAGTCCCCGGGGACCGCAGTATTTT.